The 21 T cell receptor beta chains in this list originate from one sample, sequenced in a study of post-analysis software for immune sequencing data. Study conclusions and caveats: Comparison of patients with controls showed a handful of TRBV segments more frequent in patients, TRBV5-6, TRBV5-1 and TRBV20-1 among them.

No cognate antigen is known for these TCRs. Unique molecular identifiers had been added to the TCR beta cDNA libraries. Each CDR3 protein is one row after TCRdb ran MiXCR on the PCR reads. Of 750,000 to 950,000 distinct CDR3 sequences listed, more than 45% are singletons. The sample taken for sequencing was blood. The receptors derive from a girl between 10 and 17 years old with multiple sclerosis.

In the case of this clonotype: This may come from a read error, since a much larger clone is one base off. The V call is TRBV20-1, the J call TRBJ2-1, with TRBD2 matching 15 bases. V shed 1 base, J shed 12 bases, and the junction held 16 bases outside the gene matches. The CDR3 spans 18 residues. CDR1 is DFQATT and CDR2 is SNEGSKA in the germline V gene (reference sequence). The CDR3 bases are TGCAGTGCTAGAGCCCCCCGGACTAGCGGGAGGGCCCCGGTGGTGCAGTTCTTC. This translates into CSARAPRTSGRAPVVQFF.

The J gene is TRBJ1-4, the V gene TRBV11-3, with D possibly being TRBD1 (5 bases). V lost 3 bases and J 3 bases, leaving 11 bases between the germline ends. CDR1 is SGHNT and CDR2 is YENEEA in the germline V gene. CDR3 length: 15 amino acids. CDR3 protein: CASSFSRVPNEKLFF. CDR3 bases: TGTGCCAGCAGCTTTAGCAGGGTACCTAATGAAAAACTGTTTTTT.

The gene calls are TRBV28 and TRBJ2-7; TRBD2 matches 7 bases. The CDR3 has 14 residues. The germline V gene has CDR1 MDHEN and CDR2 SYDVKM. V shed 4 bases, J shed 6 bases, and the junction held 9 bases outside the gene matches. The CDR3 sequence is CASSWGGSTSEQYF. The CDR3 DNA reads as TGTGCCAGCAGTTGGGGCGGGAGTACAAGCGAGCAGTACTTC.

The V and J genes are TRBV24-1 and TRBJ2-5, with a possible D match to TRBD2 (6 bases). The CDR3 is made up of 13 amino acids. In germline, CDR1 is KGHDR, CDR2 SFDVKD. V was cut by 7 bases and J by 5 bases, with 13 bases left in between. The CDR3 DNA reads as TGTGCCACCAGGGAGGGATCAAGGGAGACCCAGTACTTC. It encodes CATREGSRETQYF.

This clonotype was detected a few times. V gene TRBV6-6 combines with J gene TRBJ2-7; D unclear. The V end lost 0 bases, the J end lost 3 bases, and 6 bases lay between the germline ends. Germline V gives CDR1 MNHNY, CDR2 SVGAGI (reference sequence). This CDR3 is 13 amino acids long. CDR3 amino acids: CASSYSRGYEQYF. The CDR3 DNA follows: TGTGCCAGCAGTTACTCGAGAGGCTACGAGCAGTACTTC.

The chain links TRBV20-1 to TRBJ2-1; 9 bases fit TRBD2. The tail of the sequence fits TRBJ2-7 better, so the J call may be wrong. CDR1 and CDR2 (germline): DFQATT, SNEGSKA (reference sequence). This CDR3 comprises 15 residues. In nucleotides, the CDR3 is TGCAGTGCTAGAGAGGGACTAGCAGCCTACAATGAGCAGTACTTC. Protein product: CSAREGLAAYNEQYF.

This clonotype turned up a few times. The chain is built from TRBV20-1 and TRBJ2-3; D is tentatively TRBD1 or TRBD2 (5 bases each). Trimming took off 5 bases at V and 5 bases at J, with 14 bases between the two ends. This CDR3 comprises 13 residues. Germline CDR1 DFQATT, CDR2 SNEGSKA (reference sequence). The CDR3 here is CSAAVARGDTQYF. The CDR3 nucleotides are TGCAGTGCTGCCGTAGCGAGGGGAGATACGCAGTATTTT.

This clonotype was observed a handful of times. The chain combines TRBV7-2 with TRBJ2-4; 9 bases map to TRBD2. Germline-derived CDR1 and CDR2 are SGHTA and FQGNSA. V shed 1 base, J shed 6 bases, and the junction held 4 bases outside the gene matches. This CDR3 contains 15 residues. This CDR3 is CASSLGIAGVNIQYF. CDR3 sequence (DNA): TGTGCCAGCAGCTTAGGGATAGCGGGAGTAAACATTCAGTACTTC.

In its sample, this clonotype was seen once. The chain employs TRBV7-9 and TRBJ2-5; D not resolved. The DNA end is a closer match to TRBJ2-7, so the J assignment may be wrong. The CDR3 contains 14 residues. Germline loops: CDR1 SEHNR, CDR2 FQNEAQ (reference sequence). CDR3 in DNA: TGTGCCAGCAGCTTAGTTGGGGTGACGTACGAGCAGTACTTC. This translates into CASSLVGVTYEQYF.

The chain joins TRBV30 to TRBJ2-1; TRBD2 matches 8 bases. The CDR3 sequence is 14 residues long. Germline loops: CDR1 GTSNPN, CDR2 SVGIG (reference sequence). The J segment lost 5 bases and the V segment lost 4 bases, leaving 7 bases of the junction unmatched. CDR3 DNA: TGTGCCTGGATATCTAGCGGGTCCCACAATGAGCAGTTCTTC. It specifies CAWISSGSHNEQFF.

The chain is built from TRBV10-3 and TRBJ2-3, with D perhaps TRBD1 (5 bases). Trimming removed 6 bases from V and 2 bases from J, with 15 bases in between. CDR1 is ENHRY and CDR2 is SYGVKD in the germline V gene. The CDR3 length is 15 residues. CDR3 residues: CAIRSGREHTDTQYF. CDR3 in DNA: TGTGCCATCAGGTCTGGCAGGGAACACACAGATACGCAGTATTTT.

CDR3 sequence reads: CASSFPPSGRRTDTQYF. The CDR3 nucleotides read TGTGCCAGCAGTTTCCCGCCTAGCGGGAGGCGCACAGATACGCAGTATTTT. This sequence joins TRBV28 and TRBJ2-3, with TRBD2 matching over 11 bases. The germline V gene has CDR1 MDHEN and CDR2 SYDVKM. This CDR3 is 17 amino acids long. Losses at the gene ends were 3 bases for V and 1 base for J; bases not matched to a gene: 6.

J is TRBJ2-2 and V is TRBV27; tentatively, D is TRBD2 (6 bases). Per germline, CDR1 MNHEY and CDR2 SMNVEV (reference sequence). V was trimmed by 7 bases and J by 6 bases, leaving 12 bases between them. The CDR3 contains 13 residues. As DNA, the CDR3 is TGTGCCAGCACGGCGGGACTCCCCGGGGAGCTGTTTTTT. This translates into CASTAGLPGELFF.

V gene TRBV12-3 or TRBV12-4 combines with J gene TRBJ1-1, with D hard to call. V was pared by 3 bases and J by 3 bases, with 17 bases between. CDR3 length equals 16 residues. The CDR3 loop reads CASSFHQVRMDTEAFF. CDR3 coding DNA: TGTGCCAGCAGTTTCCATCAGGTTCGGATGGACACTGAAGCTTTCTTT.

This clonotype is a singleton in its sample. The J gene is TRBJ2-1, the V gene TRBV6-1; tentatively, D is TRBD1 (5 bases). Germline V gene sequence: CDR1 MNHNS, CDR2 SASEGT. The ends were cut back, 1 base at V and 0 bases at J, with 16 bases in the middle. This CDR3 is 18 amino acids long. The CDR3 nucleotides read TGTGCCAGCAGTGAAGGGTGGACATTCTCGCTCTCCTACAATGAGCAGTTCTTC. Amino acids: CASSEGWTFSLSYNEQFF.

This clonotype was detected many times. The chain couples TRBV12-3 or TRBV12-4 to TRBJ2-5, with D possibly TRBD1 on 5 matching bases. The CDR3 has 15 residues. V was trimmed by 5 bases and J by 5 bases, leaving 18 bases between them. The chain's CDR3 is CASSPKVGVGETQYF. The CDR3 nucleotides are TGTGCCAGCAGTCCAAAAGTAGGGGTAGGGGAGACCCAGTACTTC.

This chain uses TRBV7-2 with TRBJ1-4; D unresolved. CDR1 is SGHTA and CDR2 is FQGNSA in the germline V gene. The CDR3 consists of 15 residues. With 3 bases removed from V and 8 bases from J, the gap between germline ends came to 16 bases. The CDR3 nucleotides read TGTGCCAGCAGCTTCATCCCGGCGCGTCCAGAAAAACTGTTTTTT. Its translation: CASSFIPARPEKLFF.

The chain has TRBV7-6 and TRBJ2-7, with 9 bases that match TRBD1. This CDR3 contains 15 residues. Germline V gene data show CDR1 as SGHVS and CDR2 as FNYEAQ. V lost 4 bases and J lost 5; bases outside the gene matches: 9. The chain's CDR3 is CASSSPGTGSHEQYF. The CDR3 region has the DNA TGTGCCAGCAGCTCCCCCGGGACAGGGTCCCACGAGCAGTACTTC.

This clonotype was seen a handful of times. The chain recombines TRBV4-1 with TRBJ2-1; 9 nucleotides match TRBD2. The CDR3 has 16 amino acids. Trimming removed 4 bases from V and 4 bases from J; junction bases left unmatched: 8. CDR1 MGHRA and CDR2 YSYEKL come from the germline V gene. This chain's CDR3 is CASSPGGAGGYNEQFF. The CDR3 DNA reads TGCGCCAGCAGCCCCGGGGGAGCGGGAGGATACAATGAGCAGTTCTTC.

V and J are TRBV4-2 and TRBJ2-7; 10 bases are a match to TRBD2. The CDR3 is 16 amino acids. V shed 0 bases and J 7 bases; nucleotides not matched to a gene: 9. In germline, CDR1 is LGHNA, CDR2 YNFKEQ. This chain's CDR3 is CASSQETSGIRWEQYF. The CDR3 coding sequence is TGTGCCAGCAGCCAAGAAACTAGCGGGATCCGGTGGGAGCAGTACTTC.

The table lists this clonotype with a few counts. The rearrangement links TRBV4-1 to TRBJ2-6; no definite D call. Trimming pared 0 bases from V and 3 bases from J, leaving 12 bases between. This CDR3 has 17 residues. Germline loops: CDR1 MGHRA, CDR2 YSYEKL. CDR3 in amino acids: CASSQDSHLLGANVLTF. DNA of the CDR3: TGCGCCAGCAGCCAAGATAGTCACCTTCTTGGGGCCAACGTCCTGACTTTC.